This T cell receptor beta chain originates from a study of T cell repertoires in cytomegalovirus infection. This clonotype showed up just a few times. TCRdb ran MiXCR on the reads and lists one entry per CDR3 protein. This sample has around 440,000 distinct CDR3 sequences, with about 11% found just once. CDR1 MNHEY and CDR2 SMNVEV come from the germline V gene (reference sequence). The CDR3 covers 14 residues. Deletions cut 3 bases from V and 6 bases from J, with 14 bases between. This receptor was obtained from a human donor in good health (CMV status not recorded). Some clones in this sample may be carry-over from other donors' samples. Sequencing used PBMCs. The chain joins TRBV27 to TRBJ1-2, with D tentatively TRBD1 (6 bases). The CDR3 spells CASSLRGLRDGYTF. CDR3 in DNA: TGTGCCAGCAGTTTGCGGGGGCTTAGGGATGGCTACACCTTC.